The table lists the clone carrying this T cell receptor (beta chain) with a count of one. Its matching antigen is unknown. V gave up 4 bases and J gave up 2 bases; unmatched junction bases: 4. The CDR3 extends over 16 amino acids. Germline values: CDR1 SGHNT, CDR2 YYREEE (reference sequence). This sample was included in a study of cytomegalovirus exposure and HLA in healthy donors. In the PCR, 60 Vbeta and 13 Jbeta primers were used. Sequenced by immunoSEQ multiplex PCR; TCRdb stores in-frame clones only, minus some. The profile shows under 150,000 clones, roughly 71% of them singletons. Study conclusions and caveats: Among TCR beta chains of equal frequency, HLA-associated ones were more clonally expanded in a later analysis.

Sequencing was done on a sample of PBMCs. This TCR was recovered from a man younger than 35 in good health and CMV-seropositive. The chain combines TRBV5-4 with TRBJ2-3; TRBD2 agrees at 13 bases. CDR3 nucleotide sequence: TGTGCCAGCAGCCACGGGACTAGCGGGGTCACAGATACGCAGTATTTT. Its protein product is CASSHGTSGVTDTQYF. The full variable domain, completed using reference TRBV5-4 and TRBJ2-3, is ETGVTQSPTHLIKTRGQQVTLRCSSQSGHNTVSWYQQALGQGPQFIFQYYREEENGRGNFPPRFSGLQFPNYSSELNVNALELDDSALYLCASSHGTSGVTDTQYFGPGTRLTVL.